This is a list of T cell receptor beta chains from one sample in a study of T cells in Graves' hyperthyroidism and ophthalmopathy. Each CDR3 protein gets one entry after TCRdb re-called the multiplex PCR reads with MiXCR. The sample includes over 500,000 distinct CDR3 sequences, roughly 16% seen only once; the top ten take about 31%. The sequenced sample consisted of blood. The receptors come from a woman aged 25 to 39 with Graves' ophthalmopathy. CDR3s include the opening cysteine and the closing phenylalanine or tryptophan. The D gene is left open where the match is weak. Size tells how often a clone was seen (once, few, many) or the class of an expanded clone, and some rows leave it out.

TRBJ2-7 | few | - | 15 | TRBV9 | CASSVEGDSKGEQYF | TGTGCCAGCAGCGTAGAGGGGGATTCTAAGGGCGAGCAGTACTTC
TRBJ2-1 | few | TRBD2 | 16 | TRBV7-2 | CASTLAGGPVYNEQFF | TGTGCCAGCACTCTAGCGGGAGGGCCCGTGTACAATGAGCAGTTCTTC
TRBJ1-2 | many | TRBD1 | 13 | TRBV20-1 | CSATPGQGYGYTF | TGCAGTGCTACCCCCGGACAGGGGTATGGCTACACCTTC
TRBJ2-7 | - | - | 14 | TRBV12-3/TRBV12-4 | CASSLSPQALEQYF | TGTGCCAGCAGTTTAAGTCCCCAGGCATTGGAGCAGTACTTC
TRBJ2-1 | few | - | 16 | TRBV12-3/TRBV12-4 | CASSPPGGGSYNEQFF | TGTGCCAGCAGCCCACCAGGCGGCGGTTCCTACAATGAGCAGTTCTTC
TRBJ2-2 | many | - | 14 | TRBV11-3 | CASSLGPNTGELFF | TGTGCCAGCAGCTTAGGACCGAACACCGGGGAGCTGTTTTTT
TRBJ2-3 | many | TRBD2 | 19 | TRBV28 | CASSFQQGTSGRALDTQYF | TGTGCCAGCAGCTTCCAACAGGGGACTAGCGGGAGGGCCTTGGATACGCAGTATTTT
TRBJ2-1 | many | TRBD1 | 12 | TRBV5-1 | CASSNPTGVPFF | TGCGCCAGCAGCAACCCGACAGGGGTCCCGTTCTTC
TRBJ1-1 | - | - | 13 | TRBV19 | CASSIGFRTEAFF | TGTGCCAGTAGTATAGGCTTTCGGACTGAAGCTTTCTTT
TRBJ2-1 | few | - | 14 | TRBV27 | CASSPALGGDEQFF | TGTGCCAGCAGTCCTGCCCTGGGGGGCGATGAGCAGTTCTTC
TRBJ1-5 | few | TRBD1 | 15 | TRBV6-1 | CASSLGQGDNQPQHF | TGTGCCAGCAGCCTCGGACAGGGAGACAATCAGCCCCAGCATTTT
TRBJ2-3 | many | - | 15 | TRBV7-2 | CASSPRLEVSDTQYF | TGTGCCAGCAGCCCACGACTAGAGGTGTCAGATACGCAGTATTTT
TRBJ2-5 | - | - | 13 | TRBV6-1 | CASSTDRVEAQYF | TGTGCCAGCAGTACGGACAGAGTAGAGGCCCAGTACTTC
TRBJ1-1 | - | - | 17 | TRBV27 | CASSLASYRAVGTEAFF | TGTGCCAGCAGTTTAGCGTCATACAGGGCGGTGGGCACTGAAGCTTTCTTT
TRBJ1-6 | few | TRBD1 | 11 | TRBV28 | CAGGSGGALHF | TGTGCCGGAGGCTCAGGGGGTGCCCTCCACTTT
TRBJ2-7 | few | TRBD1 | 15 | TRBV20-1 | CSANPGQGASYEQYF | TGCAGTGCTAACCCGGGACAGGGGGCTTCCTACGAGCAGTACTTC
TRBJ2-1 | few | TRBD2 | 15 | TRBV29-1 | CSVEEGLGKTNEQFF | TGCAGCGTTGAAGAAGGACTAGGAAAAACCAATGAGCAGTTCTTC
TRBJ2-2 | - | TRBD2 | 17 | TRBV6-5 | CASSSPGREGLTGELFF | TGTGCCAGCAGTTCTCCCGGTCGGGAGGGCCTCACCGGGGAGCTGTTTTTT
TRBJ2-3 | few | - | 18 | TRBV2 | CASRDPAGGTETTDTQYF | TGTGCCAGCAGGGACCCGGCAGGCGGGACAGAGACTACAGATACGCAGTATTTT
TRBJ2-5 | many | TRBD2 | 19 | TRBV7-2 | CASSLEPLLAGGGRGTQYF | TGTGCCAGCAGCTTAGAACCGCTACTAGCGGGAGGTGGCCGAGGGACCCAGTACTTC
TRBJ2-1 | many | TRBD2 | 15 | TRBV12-3/TRBV12-4 | CASSLSGTSRHEQFF | TGTGCCAGCAGTTTGTCCGGGACTAGTAGGCATGAGCAGTTCTTC
TRBJ2-1 | many | TRBD1 | 13 | TRBV4-1 | CASRPGTGNEQFF | TGCGCCAGCAGACCCGGGACAGGCAATGAGCAGTTCTTC
TRBJ2-1 | many | TRBD2 | 15 | TRBV28 | CASRNIAGPNNEQFF | TGTGCCAGCAGAAACATAGCGGGGCCAAACAATGAGCAGTTCTTC
TRBJ2-1 | few | TRBD1 | 14 | TRBV10-3 | CAISGTGGRYEQFF | TGTGCCATCAGTGGCACAGGGGGCCGGTATGAGCAGTTCTTC
TRBJ2-5 | - | - | 14 | TRBV4-1 | CASSPRDGKETQYF | TGCGCCAGCAGCCCACGGGACGGTAAAGAGACCCAGTACTTC
TRBJ1-5 | few | - | 15 | TRBV27 | CASGSTSGANQPQHF | TGTGCCAGCGGGTCGACTTCCGGGGCCAATCAGCCCCAGCATTTT
TRBJ1-3 | many | - | 15 | TRBV5-1 | CASSLVTGTGNTIYF | TGCGCCAGCAGCTTGGTAACGGGGACTGGAAACACCATATATTTT
TRBJ2-7 | many | - | 15 | TRBV7-8 | CASSSGEGSSYEQYF | TGTGCCAGCAGCTCGGGAGAGGGGAGCTCCTACGAGCAGTACTTC
TRBJ2-1 | - | - | 13 | TRBV6-2/TRBV6-3 | CASRPSAYNEQFF | TGTGCCAGCAGACCTAGTGCCTACAATGAGCAGTTCTTC
TRBJ2-1 | many | - | 13 | TRBV6-1 | CASRLAVYNEQFF | TGTGCCAGCAGGCTAGCAGTCTACAATGAGCAGTTCTTC
TRBJ2-7 | - | - | 12 | TRBV6-2/TRBV6-3 | CASITVPYEQYF | TGTGCCAGCATAACAGTACCCTACGAGCAGTACTTC
TRBJ2-2 | many | - | 15 | TRBV3-1 | CASSPSTVPTGELFF | TGTGCCAGCAGCCCCTCGACCGTACCCACCGGGGAGCTGTTTTTT
TRBJ1-3 | - | - | 17 | TRBV5-1 | CASSSVAPGFGGNTIYF | TGCGCCAGCAGCTCGGTTGCCCCAGGGTTCGGAGGAAACACCATATATTTT
TRBJ2-2 | - | - | 15 | TRBV25-1 | CASSDPQRNTGELFF | TGTGCCAGCAGTGACCCTCAAAGGAACACCGGGGAGCTGTTTTTT
TRBJ2-7 | - | - | 14 | TRBV5-4 | CASSPPGGIYEQYF | TGTGCCAGCAGCCCCCCGGGTGGTATCTACGAGCAGTACTTC
TRBJ2-5 | - | - | 17 | TRBV7-2 | CASSLDWDTGFQETQYF | TGTGCCAGCAGCTTAGATTGGGACACGGGGTTCCAAGAGACCCAGTACTTC
TRBJ2-7 | - | TRBD2 | 15 | TRBV6-6 | CASSYSGGVSYEQYF | TGTGCCAGCAGTTACTCGGGGGGGGTCTCCTACGAGCAGTACTTC
TRBJ2-3 | few | TRBD2 | 15 | TRBV6-2/TRBV6-3 | CASNLAGEVADTQYF | TGTGCCAGCAACCTAGCGGGAGAGGTAGCAGATACGCAGTATTTT
TRBJ2-2 | - | - | 14 | TRBV30 | CAWNGKTNTGELFF | TGTGCCTGGAACGGGAAGACGAACACCGGGGAGCTGTTTTTT
TRBJ1-2 | many | TRBD1 | 14 | TRBV28 | CASSLGRGGYGYTF | TGTGCCAGCAGTTTAGGCAGGGGGGGCTATGGCTACACCTTC
TRBJ2-1 | few | - | 15 | TRBV12-3/TRBV12-4 | CASSLNIAEDNEQFF | TGTGCCAGCAGCCTAAACATAGCGGAGGACAATGAGCAGTTCTTC
TRBJ2-1 | - | - | 11 | TRBV12-3/TRBV12-4 | CASSKDNEQFF | TGTGCCAGCAGTAAAGACAATGAGCAGTTCTTC
TRBJ2-5 | - | TRBD2 | 16 | TRBV7-6 | CASSPLSGEGLKTQYF | TGTGCCAGCAGCCCTCTTTCGGGGGAGGGCCTAAAGACCCAGTACTTC
TRBJ2-7 | many | - | 13 | TRBV28 | CASRSGGPYEQYF | TGTGCCAGCAGGTCGGGCGGGCCCTACGAGCAGTACTTC
TRBJ2-2 | few | - | 13 | TRBV3-1 | CASSLSVGGELFF | TGTGCCAGCAGCCTAAGTGTTGGCGGGGAGCTGTTTTTT
TRBJ2-7 | - | TRBD2 | 16 | TRBV4-1 | CASSQEFSGGLYEQYF | TGCGCCAGCAGCCAAGAATTCAGCGGGGGCCTCTACGAGCAGTACTTC
TRBJ1-1 | - | - | 11 | TRBV9 | CASSAPGEAFF | TGTGCCAGCAGCGCCCCAGGTGAAGCTTTCTTT
TRBJ2-1 | many | - | 13 | TRBV2 | CASNLLGLDEQFF | TGTGCCAGCAACCTACTAGGGTTAGATGAGCAGTTCTTC
TRBJ1-1 | few | - | 13 | TRBV13 | CASRFNRVAEAFF | TGTGCCAGCAGATTCAACAGGGTGGCTGAAGCTTTCTTT
TRBJ2-4 | many | - | 12 | TRBV5-1 | CASSLTRDIQYF | TGCGCCAGCAGCTTGACAAGGGACATTCAGTACTTC
TRBJ2-7 | few | - | 14 | TRBV6-1 | CASSGETSSYEQYF | TGTGCCAGCAGCGGGGAGACAAGCTCCTACGAGCAGTACTTC